These 20 T cell receptor beta chains were all obtained from the same sample, sequenced in a study of shared clonotypes between healthy human individuals. Method: immunoSEQ multiplex PCR; TCRdb's copy keeps in-frame clones and lacks some. Of over a million clones detected, around 76% appear once; the ten largest clones hold approximately 1.5%. The sample consisted of memory CD4+ T cells sorted from blood. Indicated subset: CD45RA-negative fraction. The receptors here all came from a young man in good health.

The chain uses TRBV6-5 and TRBJ2-5, with D possibly matching TRBD1 (6 bases). The V gene's germline CDR1 is MNHEY and CDR2 SVGAGI. This CDR3 contains 13 residues. The V gene lost 7 bases and the J gene lost 2 bases, with 11 bases spanning the gap. CDR3 DNA sequence: TGTGCCAGCACCAGGACAGTGCAAGAGACCCAGTACTTC. The encoded protein is CASTRTVQETQYF.

This rearrangement joins TRBV5-1 to TRBJ2-5; 8 nucleotides match TRBD1. The germline CDR1 and CDR2 sequences are SGHRS and YFSETQ. V lost 4 bases and J lost 4; bases outside the gene matches: 9. The CDR3 runs 15 residues. CDR3 in amino acids: CASSPGVGQGETQYF. CDR3 in DNA: TGCGCCAGCAGCCCCGGCGTAGGACAGGGAGAGACCCAGTACTTC.

The chain joins TRBV10-3 to TRBJ2-1; 11 bases line up with TRBD1. Germline values: CDR1 ENHRY, CDR2 SYGVKD. CDR3 length: 17 amino acids. Trimming removed 0 bases from V and 8 bases from J; junction bases left unmatched: 9. The CDR3 spells CAISESIGQGAVDEQFF. Here the CDR3 DNA reads TGTGCCATCAGTGAGTCAATAGGACAGGGGGCAGTGGATGAGCAGTTCTTC.

The chain combines TRBV5-4 with TRBJ2-7, with no clear D. Per germline, CDR1 SGHNT and CDR2 YYREEE (reference sequence). This CDR3 comprises 13 residues. Between the trimmed V and J ends, which lost 4 bases and 3 bases, there was a span of 11 bases. The CDR3 here is CASSMGFLYEQYF. CDR3 nucleotides: TGTGCCAGCAGCATGGGATTCCTCTACGAGCAGTACTTC.

The chain combines TRBV6-5 with TRBJ2-7; 12 bases are a match to TRBD2. Trimming cost V 2 bases and J 3 bases; bases outside gene matches: 2. CDR3 size: 15 residues. The germline CDR1 and CDR2 sequences are MNHEY and SVGAGI. CDR3 sequence: CASSYQLAGGYEQYF. In DNA, the CDR3 is TGTGCCAGCAGTTACCAACTAGCGGGGGGCTACGAGCAGTACTTC.

A few counts support this clone. The rearrangement uses TRBV6-5 and TRBJ1-6; possibly TRBD1 for D (6 bases). V was shortened by 6 bases and J by 10 bases, with 16 bases between the two germline ends. CDR3 length: 14 amino acids. Germline loops: CDR1 MNHEY, CDR2 SVGAGI. CDR3 amino acids: CASRPQGSGSPLHF. CDR3 sequence (DNA): TGTGCCAGCAGACCTCAGGGGTCGGGATCACCCCTCCACTTT.

This clone was observed a handful of times. This clone may be a read error of a much larger clone one base away. Other DNA sequences in the same sample also yield this CDR3. The V call is TRBV6-1, the J call TRBJ1-1; no reliable D call. The V gene lost 6 bases and the J gene lost 1 base, with 3 bases spanning the gap. Germline CDR1 is MNHNS and CDR2 is SASEGT. This CDR3 comprises 11 residues. CDR3 nucleotide sequence: TGTGCCAGCAGAGCGAACACTGAAGCTTTCTTT. It codes for CASRANTEAFF.

Written as DNA, the CDR3 is TGTGCCAGCAGCCTAAATCCAGGGGATCAGCCCCAGCATTTT. This encodes CASSLNPGDQPQHF. J is TRBJ1-5 and V is TRBV11-3; D may be TRBD1 (6 bases). CDR3 length: 14 residues. V was clipped by 5 bases and J by 5 bases, with 13 bases between them. Germline V lookup: CDR1 SGHNT, CDR2 YENEEA.

The gene calls are TRBV9 and TRBJ1-2, with 10 bases that match TRBD1. The J segment lost 5 bases and the V segment lost 4 bases, leaving 14 bases of the junction unmatched. This CDR3 comprises 17 residues. From germline, CDR1 is SGDLS and CDR2 YYNGEE. Here the CDR3 DNA reads TGTGCCAGCAGCCCCCACCCCCCCGGGACAGGGGATTATGGCTACACCTTC. Protein: CASSPHPPGTGDYGYTF.

This clone was recorded once. The V gene is TRBV5-1, the J gene TRBJ2-5; D is unclear. Germline loops: CDR1 SGHRS, CDR2 YFSETQ. The CDR3 length is 15 residues. The V gene lost 1 base and the J gene lost 1 base, with 11 bases spanning the gap. CDR3 amino acids: CASSLLSRPQETQYF. The CDR3 bases are TGCGCCAGCAGCTTGCTTTCTAGGCCCCAAGAGACCCAGTACTTC.

CDR3 region: CASSSPGQGMGNSPLHF. The CDR3 nucleotides read TGTGCCAGCAGCTCGCCGGGACAGGGGATGGGAAATTCACCCCTCCACTTT. The genes are TRBV5-4 and TRBJ1-6, with 10 bases lining up with TRBD1. CDR1 and CDR2 (germline): SGHNT, YYREEE (reference sequence). The CDR3 has 17 residues. With 3 bases clipped from V and 7 bases from J, the junction kept 10 bases outside the gene matches. Combining the CDR3 with reference TRBV5-4 and TRBJ1-6 gives the whole variable domain ETGVTQSPTHLIKTRGQQVTLRCSSQSGHNTVSWYQQALGQGPQFIFQYYREEENGRGNFPPRFSGLQFPNYSSELNVNALELDDSALYLCASSSPGQGMGNSPLHFGNGTRLTVT.

The rearrangement joins TRBV4-1 to TRBJ2-1, with 15 bases aligning to TRBD2. Germline CDR1 and CDR2: MGHRA and YSYEKL. There are 17 residues in the CDR3. With V trimmed by 5 bases and J by 7 bases, 9 bases remained unmatched. CDR3 in amino acids: CASSIPRTSGGGNEQFF. CDR3 coding DNA: TGCGCCAGCAGCATTCCCAGGACTAGCGGGGGGGGGAATGAGCAGTTCTTC.

This chain uses TRBV11-2 with TRBJ2-5, with 7 positions matching TRBD2. Germline CDR1 reads SGHAT; CDR2 reads FQNNGV. V shed 1 base, J shed 3 bases, and the junction held 14 bases outside the gene matches. This CDR3 has 18 residues. The CDR3 here is CASSLGSLASGSKETQYF. CDR3 bases: TGTGCCAGCAGCTTAGGGTCTCTGGCTAGCGGATCAAAAGAGACCCAGTACTTC.

On this clone itself: Only one base separates this from a far larger clonotype, so it likely reflects a read error. Other DNA sequences in this specimen translate into the identical CDR3. The genes are TRBV30 and TRBJ1-5, with no clear D. The CDR3 extends over 13 amino acids. The germline V gene has CDR1 GTSNPN and CDR2 SVGIG (reference sequence). The CDR3 sequence is CAWSSSREQPQHF. The CDR3, as DNA: TGCGCCTGGAGTTCCTCTCGGGAGCAGCCCCAGCATTTT.

The V gene is TRBV5-6, the J gene TRBJ2-3; the match to TRBD1 covers 7 bases. Germline values: CDR1 SGHDT, CDR2 YYEEEE. V shed 4 bases, J shed 4 bases, and the junction held 9 bases outside the gene matches. This CDR3 is 15 amino acids long. For the CDR3, the DNA is TGTGCCAGCAGCCGTTCCAGGACAGGCGCAGATACGCAGTATTTT. Amino acid sequence: CASSRSRTGADTQYF. Looking up the rest from reference TRBV5-6 and TRBJ2-3 gives the full variable domain: DAGVTQSPTHLIKTRGQQVTLRCSPKSGHDTVSWYQQALGQGPQFIFQYYEEEERQRGNFPDRFSGHQFPNYSSELNVNALLLGDSALYLCASSRSRTGADTQYFGPGTRLTVL.

The J gene is TRBJ1-2, the V gene TRBV9; no definite D call. The CDR3 sequence is 14 residues long. The V and J ends lost 4 bases and 8 bases respectively, with 18 bases between them. CDR1 and CDR2 (germline): SGDLS, YYNGEE. The CDR3 DNA reads TGTGCCAGCAGCTCGAACTCCCCGACATGGGGCTACACCTTC. Protein sequence: CASSSNSPTWGYTF.

The CDR3 coding sequence is TGTGCCAGCAGCTGGGGGGACAGAAGAGAGACCCAGTACTTC. Its translation is CASSWGDRRETQYF. This chain uses TRBV5-4 with TRBJ2-5, with a tentative D call TRBD1 (7 bases). Between the trimmed V and J ends, which lost 3 bases and 4 bases, there was a span of 13 bases. The CDR3 is made up of 14 amino acids. Germline CDR1 and CDR2: SGHNT and YYREEE (reference sequence).

The chain employs TRBV9 and TRBJ2-2; D unresolved. Looked up from germline, CDR1 is SGDLS and CDR2 is YYNGEE. There are 14 residues in the CDR3. Trimming took 1 base from V and 0 from J, leaving 4 bases between them. CDR3 coding DNA: TGTGCCAGCAGCGTAACAACGAACACCGGGGAGCTGTTTTTT. It codes for CASSVTTNTGELFF.

The chain carries TRBV6-1 and TRBJ1-1; D is unclear. CDR1 and CDR2 (germline): MNHNS, SASEGT. V lost 2 bases, J lost 11 bases, and 12 bases lay in between. This CDR3 contains 12 residues. The CDR3, as DNA: TGTGCCAGCAGTGAACGGGGTGGGTGGGCTTTCTTT. Residues: CASSERGGWAFF.

The gene calls are TRBV2 and TRBJ1-5; D not certain. Looked up from germline, CDR1 is SNHLY and CDR2 is FYNNEI. Deletions cut 2 bases from V and 4 bases from J, with 6 bases between. CDR3 length: 13 residues. CDR3 in amino acids: CASSESGNQPQHF. CDR3 nucleotides: TGTGCCAGCAGTGAATCCGGGAATCAGCCCCAGCATTTT.